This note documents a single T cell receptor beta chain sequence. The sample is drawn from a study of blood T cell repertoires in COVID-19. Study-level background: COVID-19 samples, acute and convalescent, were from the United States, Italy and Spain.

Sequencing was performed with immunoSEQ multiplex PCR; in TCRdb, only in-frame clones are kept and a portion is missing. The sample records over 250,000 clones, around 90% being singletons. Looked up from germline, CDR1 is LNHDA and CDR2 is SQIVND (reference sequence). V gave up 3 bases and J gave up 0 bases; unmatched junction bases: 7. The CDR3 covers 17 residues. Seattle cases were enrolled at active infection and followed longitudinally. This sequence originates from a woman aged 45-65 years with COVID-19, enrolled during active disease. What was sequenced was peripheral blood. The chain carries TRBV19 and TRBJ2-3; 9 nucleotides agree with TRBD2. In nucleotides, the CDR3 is TGTGCCAGTAGTATTGACCTAGCGGGAACCAGCACAGATACGCAGTATTTT. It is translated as CASSIDLAGTSTDTQYF.